This entry lists 26 T cell receptor beta chains sequenced from one sample in a study of control samples from healthy donors and cancer patients. The assay was immunoSEQ multiplex PCR, and TCRdb's table has in-frame clones only and misses some. The table shows some 120,000 clones, with over 75% occurring only once. Sequencing was performed on blood. The receptors here all came from a man younger than 30 in good health.

J is TRBJ2-5 and V is TRBV12-5; D is unresolved. Germline V gives CDR1 LGHNT, CDR2 FRNRAP. This CDR3 is built from 12 residues. V was cut by 1 base and J by 9 bases, with 9 bases left in between. The CDR3 nucleotides read TGTGCTAGTGGTTTGGAAAGACGAGCCCAGTACTTC. Translating gives CASGLERRAQYF.

The chain uses TRBV4-3 and TRBJ2-1; 14 bases map to TRBD2. The CDR3 length is 16 residues. Germline V gene lookup returns CDR1 LGHNA and CDR2 YSLEER. Trimming at V came to 4 bases and at J to 8 bases, leaving 7 bases not matched to a gene. The chain's CDR3 is CASSRRLAGGQDEQFF. The CDR3, as DNA: TGCGCCAGCAGCCGAAGACTAGCGGGAGGGCAGGATGAGCAGTTCTTC.

The chain recombines TRBV7-5 with TRBJ2-5; the tabulated D call, TRBD1, remains unverified against the DNA. TRBV7-5 is assigned pseudogene status. The CDR3 covers 15 residues. The CDR3 region is CARSVDRGEVETQYF. CDR3 coding DNA: TGTGCCAGAAGCGTTGACAGGGGAGAAGTGGAGACCCAGTACTTC.

The V gene is TRBV5-6, the J gene TRBJ2-1; the D gene could be TRBD1 or TRBD2 (5 bases each). The V and J ends lost 4 bases and 6 bases respectively, with 20 bases between them. The CDR3 has 16 amino acids. CDR1 is SGHDT, CDR2 YYEEEE, per germline. The CDR3 protein is CASSQIASGQSNEQFF. The CDR3, as DNA: TGTGCCAGCAGCCAGATAGCGTCGGGGCAGTCCAATGAGCAGTTCTTC.

The chain couples TRBV7-2 to TRBJ1-1, with D possibly TRBD1 on 6 matching bases. V was pared by 4 bases and J by 9 bases, with 21 bases between. From germline, CDR1 is SGHTA and CDR2 FQGNSA. The CDR3 runs 15 residues. As DNA, the CDR3 is TGTGCCAGCAGCTCTCCCACCGGAGGGGGGGAGAAAGCTTTCTTT. Encoded protein: CASSSPTGGGEKAFF.

The V gene is TRBV20-1, the J gene TRBJ2-1; D remains ambiguous. The CDR3 covers 12 residues. Trimming took off 3 bases at V and 5 bases at J, with 8 bases between the two ends. CDR1 DFQATT and CDR2 SNEGSKA come from the germline V gene (reference sequence). The CDR3 nucleotides are TGCAGTGCTAGTTTCGCGAACAATGAGCAGTTCTTC. This sequence encodes CSASFANNEQFF.

The chain joins TRBV28 to TRBJ1-4; 7 bases agree with TRBD1. Germline V lookup: CDR1 MDHEN, CDR2 SYDVKM. Germline trimming cut 2 bases from V and 6 bases from J; bases unmatched to any gene: 3. CDR3 length: 14 amino acids. In DNA, the CDR3 is TGTGCCAGCAGTTTAGAGGGGGCGCATGAAAAACTGTTTTTT. Amino acids: CASSLEGAHEKLFF.

The chain has TRBV15 and TRBJ1-5; D is unresolved. The CDR3 is made up of 15 amino acids. Germline V gene data show CDR1 as LNHNV and CDR2 as YYDKDF (reference sequence). V was shortened by 4 bases and J by 0 bases, with 10 bases between the two germline ends. The CDR3 reads CATSNALHSNQPQHF. The DNA for the CDR3 is TGTGCCACCAGCAATGCCCTCCATAGCAATCAGCCCCAGCATTTT.

The sample holds a few counts of this clone. The CDR3 DNA reads as TGTGCCAGCAGCACACCGGGACACAACACTGAAGCTTTCTTT. Protein: CASSTPGHNTEAFF. This chain uses TRBV3-1 (or the pseudogene TRBV3-2) with TRBJ1-1, with D perhaps TRBD1 (6 bases). V was cut by 5 bases and J by 2 bases, with 12 bases left in between. The CDR3 totals 14 residues. Per the germline V gene, CDR1 is LGHDT and CDR2 is YNNKEL (reference sequence).

CDR3 loop: CASSPENTEAFF. The CDR3 region has the DNA TGTGCCAGCAGCCCTGAGAACACTGAAGCTTTCTTT. This chain connects TRBV11-3 to TRBJ1-1; D call uncertain. This CDR3 is 12 amino acids long. V gave up 5 bases and J gave up 1 base, with 5 bases separating them. Germline CDR1 SGHNT, CDR2 YENEEA.

The chain has TRBV30 and TRBJ1-1; no reliable D call. Between the trimmed V and J ends, which lost 0 bases and 11 bases, there was a span of 10 bases. Germline values: CDR1 GTSNPN, CDR2 SVGIG (reference sequence). This CDR3 has 11 residues. CDR3 in DNA: TGTGCCTGGAGTGTTGCGACTCACGCTTTCTTT. Translation gives CAWSVATHAFF.

This clone was observed once. The V and J genes are TRBV12-3 or TRBV12-4 and TRBJ1-6; perhaps TRBD1 as D (5 bases). Trimming took 2 bases from V and 11 from J, leaving 10 bases between them. The CDR3 has 13 amino acids. CDR3 amino acids: CASSLRWGTPLHF. Here the CDR3 DNA reads TGTGCCAGCAGTTTACGATGGGGGACACCCCTCCACTTT.

For the CDR3, the DNA is TGCAGCGTTGAACGCCCCTCGGCTGAAGCTTTCTTT. Its translation is CSVERPSAEAFF. The J gene is TRBJ1-1, the V gene TRBV29-1; D unresolved. Germline V gene data show CDR1 as SQVTM and CDR2 as ANQGSEA. V was clipped by 2 bases and J by 6 bases, with 10 bases between them. This CDR3 region has 12 residues.

V and J are TRBV28 and TRBJ2-5; the D gene is possibly TRBD2 (5 bases). V gave up 2 bases and J gave up 5 bases, with 12 bases separating them. The CDR3 has 14 residues. The germline V gene has CDR1 MDHEN and CDR2 SYDVKM. CDR3 protein: CASSLKGWRETQYF. CDR3 coding DNA: TGTGCCAGCAGTTTAAAGGGTTGGAGGGAGACCCAGTACTTC.

The gene calls are TRBV6-6 and TRBJ2-1; 7 nucleotides align to TRBD1. Trimming cost V 7 bases and J 3 bases; bases outside gene matches: 12. The CDR3 contains 16 residues. Germline CDR1 reads MNHNY; CDR2 reads SVGAGI (reference sequence). In nucleotides, the CDR3 is TGTGCCAGCACTCCCGGGACAGCGAATTTCTACAATGAGCAGTTCTTC. Protein product: CASTPGTANFYNEQFF.

The chain carries TRBV9 and TRBJ2-3; 7 positions match TRBD1. V trimming: 4 bases; J trimming: 1 base; junction bases outside the gene matches: 3. The CDR3 extends over 14 amino acids. Germline loops: CDR1 SGDLS, CDR2 YYNGEE. CDR3: CASSTQGGTDTQYF. CDR3 nucleotide sequence: TGTGCCAGCAGCACCCAGGGGGGCACAGATACGCAGTATTTT. Full variable domain (missing parts from reference TRBV9 and TRBJ2-3): DSGVTQTPKHLITATGQRVTLRCSPRSGDLSVYWYQQSLDQGLQFLIQYYNGEERAKGNILERFSAQQFPDLHSELNLSSLELGDSALYFCASSTQGGTDTQYFGPGTRLTVL.

This clone was seen more than once but under ten times. The J gene is TRBJ2-5, the V gene TRBV7-3; D not resolved. With 3 bases removed from V and 3 bases from J, the gap between germline ends came to 8 bases. The germline V gene encodes CDR1 SGHTA and CDR2 FQGTGA. CDR3 length: 13 amino acids. The CDR3 loop reads CASSFSREETQYF. The CDR3 nucleotides read TGTGCCAGCAGCTTTTCACGTGAAGAGACCCAGTACTTC.

The chain uses TRBV29-1 and TRBJ1-1; D gene ambiguous. This CDR3 is 11 amino acids long. V gave up 3 bases and J gave up 6 bases, with 8 bases separating them. Germline V gene sequence: CDR1 SQVTM, CDR2 ANQGSEA. CDR3 DNA: TGCAGCGTTGACAGTATCCCTGAAGCTTTCTTT. Encoded protein: CSVDSIPEAFF.

The chain joins TRBV3-1 (or the pseudogene TRBV3-2) to TRBJ2-2; a weak D match, TRBD1 (6 bases). CDR1 LGHDT and CDR2 YNNKEL come from the germline V gene (reference sequence). The CDR3 consists of 16 residues. Trimming left V 4 bases short and J 1 base short, with 13 bases between. The CDR3 DNA reads TGTGCCAGCAGCCCAGAGGGACAAGGGAACACCGGGGAGCTGTTTTTT. It encodes CASSPEGQGNTGELFF.

This chain joins TRBV15 and TRBJ1-5; the D is unclear. The germline V and J ends were trimmed by 0 bases and 4 bases, with 13 bases remaining between them. Germline CDR1 and CDR2: LNHNV and YYDKDF (reference sequence). CDR3 length: 16 residues. CDR3 residues: CATSRDRVAENQPQHF. The CDR3, as DNA: TGTGCCACCAGCAGAGATCGGGTGGCAGAAAATCAGCCCCAGCATTTT.

CDR3 nucleotides: TGTGCCAGCAGCTTGGGGGCGGGTCAAGAGACCCAGTACTTC. Protein product: CASSLGAGQETQYF. This chain joins TRBV7-9 and TRBJ2-5; TRBD1 is a possible D gene (6 bases). Deletions cut 3 bases from V and 2 bases from J, with 10 bases between. Germline CDR1 SEHNR, CDR2 FQNEAQ (reference sequence). The CDR3 contains 14 residues.

The chain couples TRBV7-3 to TRBJ2-2; D is ambiguous. The CDR3 runs 12 residues. Trimming left V 5 bases short and J 4 bases short, with 5 bases between. Looked up from germline, CDR1 is SGHTA and CDR2 is FQGTGA. CDR3 DNA: TGTGCCAGCAGCCCCGGCACCGGGGAGCTGTTTTTT. Its translation is CASSPGTGELFF.

This chain joins TRBV7-8 and TRBJ2-6, with D perhaps assigned TRBD1 or TRBD2 (5 bases each). There are 19 residues in the CDR3. Per the germline V gene, CDR1 is SGHVS and CDR2 is FQNEAQ. V was trimmed by 5 bases and J by 1 base, leaving 21 bases between them. CDR3 bases: TGTGCCAGCAGCAAGGGACGCGTCGGTTTGGTATCTGGGGCCAACGTCCTGACTTTC. Amino acid sequence: CASSKGRVGLVSGANVLTF.

The chain carries TRBV6-5 and TRBJ2-5; 11 nucleotides agree with TRBD1. After removal of 8 bases from V and 1 base from J, the junction contained 3 bases not matched to a gene. The CDR3 contains 14 residues. Per the germline V gene, CDR1 is MNHEY and CDR2 is SVGAGI. CDR3 sequence: CASEGTGGQETQYF. As DNA, the CDR3 is TGTGCCAGCGAGGGGACAGGGGGCCAAGAGACCCAGTACTTC.

The gene calls are TRBV4-1 and TRBJ1-5; D remains ambiguous. Trimming removed 0 bases at V and 5 bases at J, with 11 bases between. The CDR3 runs 15 residues. CDR1 MGHRA and CDR2 YSYEKL come from the germline V gene. DNA of the CDR3: TGCGCCAGCAGCCAAGATCTTGACAACGATCAGCCCCAGCATTTT. Residues: CASSQDLDNDQPQHF.

The chain recombines TRBV11-3 with TRBJ1-6, with a possible D match to TRBD1 (6 bases). There are 15 residues in the CDR3. V lost 4 bases and J 9 bases, leaving 16 bases between the germline ends. Germline V gives CDR1 SGHNT, CDR2 YENEEA. CDR3 nucleotide sequence: TGTGCCAGCAGCTCGAACACAGGGTTGCGTTCACCCCTCCACTTT. Translation: CASSSNTGLRSPLHF.